These T cell receptor beta chains were read from a single sample in a study of blood T cells in healthy people across ages. TCRdb ran MiXCR on the 5' RACE reads and lists one entry per CDR3 protein. The data contain about 680,000 distinct CDR3 sequences, 45% to 50% of them seen just once; the ten biggest clones take up around 32%. The sequenced sample was blood. The receptors originated from a woman in her sixties in good health. Each CDR3 is given with its conserved first and last residue. D genes are given only for firm matches. Size is omitted from some rows. Given values are once, few, many or a class for expanded clones.

j_gene	abundance	v_gene	d_gene	CDR3aa	CDR3nt
TRBJ1-4	.	TRBV2	.	CASKLEAGLNEKLFF	TGTGCCAGCAAATTAGAAGCAGGGTTAAATGAAAAACTGTTTTTT
TRBJ1-2	.	TRBV28	TRBD1	CASLNGQGQYGYTF	TGTGCCAGCTTGAACGGACAGGGACAATATGGCTACACCTTC
TRBJ1-6	.	TRBV7-2	.	CAGSLAQEAPLHF	TGTGCCGGCAGCTTAGCTCAGGAAGCACCCCTCCACTTT
TRBJ2-7	few	TRBV20-1	.	CSARHGTTYEQYF	TGCAGTGCTAGACACGGGACAACTTACGAGCAGTACTTC
TRBJ2-2	.	TRBV7-2	.	CASSQDLLNTGELFF	TGTGCCAGCAGCCAGGACCTTTTGAACACCGGGGAGCTGTTTTTT
TRBJ1-3	.	TRBV6-6	.	CASKGQAQNTIYF	TGTGCCAGCAAGGGTCAGGCTCAGAACACCATATATTTT
TRBJ1-2	.	TRBV7-9	.	CASSLGSLLYGYTF	TGTGCCAGCAGCTTGGGGAGCCTCCTATATGGCTACACCTTC
TRBJ1-1	.	TRBV20-1	TRBD1	CSARGGTGVSEAFF	TGCAGTGCTAGGGGCGGGACAGGGGTAAGTGAAGCTTTCTTT
TRBJ2-1	.	TRBV14	.	CASSQDRGNEQFF	TGTGCCAGCAGCCAAGATCGTGGAAATGAGCAGTTCTTC
TRBJ2-7	many	TRBV20-1	.	CSARRGQGYEQYF	TGCAGTGCTAGAAGGGGTCAAGGGTACGAGCAGTACTTC
TRBJ1-1	once	TRBV27	.	CASSLKFAGMNTEAFF	TGTGCCAGCAGTTTAAAGTTCGCCGGAATGAACACTGAAGCTTTCTTT
TRBJ1-1	few	TRBV20-1	.	CSASDQDTEAFF	TGCAGTGCGAGTGACCAAGACACTGAAGCTTTCTTT
TRBJ1-1	.	TRBV2	.	CASSDVPQLNTEAFF	TGTGCCAGCAGTGACGTTCCTCAGTTGAACACTGAAGCTTTCTTT
TRBJ2-1	few	TRBV2	TRBD1	CASSGQGSNEQFF	TGTGCCAGCAGTGGACAGGGAAGCAATGAGCAGTTCTTC
TRBJ2-4	.	TRBV19	.	CASSMGGSGNIQYF	TGTGCCAGTAGTATGGGGGGTAGCGGAAACATTCAGTACTTC
TRBJ2-5	.	TRBV11-3	TRBD2	CASSFRLVGGKVNEQYF	TGTGCCAGCAGTTTCCGACTAGTGGGAGGGAAAGTCAATGAGCAGTACTTC
TRBJ2-1	.	TRBV4-3	TRBD2	CASSQGSGKSYNEQFF	TGCGCCAGCAGCCAAGGAAGCGGGAAGAGTTACAATGAGCAGTTCTTC
TRBJ2-3	.	TRBV10-3	TRBD2	CAGQAGEGDTQYF	TGTGCCGGACAAGCGGGAGAGGGAGATACGCAGTATTTT
TRBJ2-3	few	TRBV25-1	.	CASSDPTMAQYF	TGTGCCAGCAGTGACCCCACCATGGCGCAGTATTTT
TRBJ2-2	.	TRBV4-2	TRBD2	CASSQGESSGSLNTGELFF	TGTGCCAGCAGCCAAGGAGAGTCTAGCGGGAGCCTTAACACCGGGGAGCTGTTTTTT
TRBJ1-1	.	TRBV20-1	.	CSASPTTQNTEAFF	TGCAGTGCGAGTCCGACCACCCAGAACACTGAAGCTTTCTTT
TRBJ1-3	.	TRBV12-3/TRBV12-4	TRBD1	CASSLGQGAYGNTIYF	TGTGCCAGCAGTTTAGGACAGGGGGCCTACGGAAACACCATATATTTT
TRBJ2-1	few	TRBV9	.	CASSVGFGVNNEQFF	TGTGCCAGCAGCGTAGGGTTCGGCGTCAACAATGAGCAGTTCTTC
TRBJ2-7	.	TRBV7-9	.	CACSLGYSSYEQYF	TGTGCCTGCAGCTTAGGCTACAGCTCCTACGAGCAGTACTTC
TRBJ2-7	few	TRBV7-2	TRBD2	CASSLRLAGATYEQYF	TGTGCCAGCAGCTTACGACTAGCGGGAGCTACTTACGAGCAGTACTTC
TRBJ2-7	.	TRBV15	TRBD2	CATSRDLLAGFYEQYF	TGTGCCACCAGCAGAGATTTGCTAGCGGGGTTCTACGAGCAGTACTTC
TRBJ1-4	.	TRBV20-1	.	CSATIHNEKLFF	TGCAGTGCGACAATTCACAATGAAAAACTGTTTTTT
TRBJ2-4	.	TRBV28	.	CASSSVLGAKNIQYF	TGTGCCAGCAGTTCAGTACTAGGTGCCAAAAACATTCAGTACTTC
TRBJ2-1	.	TRBV7-9	.	CASSQVTGTYNEQFF	TGTGCCAGCAGCCAAGTGACAGGGACTTACAATGAGCAGTTCTTC
TRBJ2-1	few	TRBV7-3	TRBD2	CASGRGQYNEQFF	TGTGCCAGCGGGAGGGGCCAGTACAATGAGCAGTTCTTC
TRBJ2-7	.	TRBV7-2	TRBD2	CASSLKRETLHEQYF	TGTGCCAGCAGCTTGAAGCGGGAGACGCTCCACGAGCAGTACTTC
TRBJ2-7	many	TRBV5-1	TRBD1	CASSPGTAYEQYF	TGCGCCAGCAGCCCCGGGACAGCCTACGAGCAGTACTTC
TRBJ1-3	.	TRBV29-1	.	CSVDGAVGNTIYF	TGCAGCGTTGACGGGGCAGTCGGAAACACCATATATTTT
TRBJ2-1	.	TRBV6-2/TRBV6-3	.	CASKRQTYEQFF	TGTGCCAGCAAACGACAGACCTACGAGCAGTTCTTC
TRBJ1-4	.	TRBV3-1	.	CASSQGRRTNEKLFF	TGTGCCAGCAGCCAAGGACGGAGGACTAATGAAAAACTGTTTTTT